This entry concerns a single T cell receptor beta chain. Using immunoSEQ multiplex PCR, the repertoire was profiled, and TCRdb retains in-frame clones only, with some absent. The sample carries 150,000 or so clones, around 81% recorded once. The data derive from a study of blood T cell repertoires in COVID-19. This TCR came from a man aged 40-49 years who had recovered from COVID-19. The sequenced sample consisted of PBMCs or T cells enriched from blood (not recorded which).

The CDR3 region has the DNA TGTGCCAGCAGCCCGGCTGGGGGGGGGATATGCTACGAGCAGTACGTC. Translation: CASSPAGGGICYEQYV. The V gene is TRBV5-8, the J gene TRBJ2-7; 7 bases agree with TRBD2. This CDR3 region has 16 residues. Germline V gene sequence: CDR1 SGHTS, CDR2 YDEGEE. With V trimmed by 4 bases and J by 3 bases, 13 bases remained unmatched.